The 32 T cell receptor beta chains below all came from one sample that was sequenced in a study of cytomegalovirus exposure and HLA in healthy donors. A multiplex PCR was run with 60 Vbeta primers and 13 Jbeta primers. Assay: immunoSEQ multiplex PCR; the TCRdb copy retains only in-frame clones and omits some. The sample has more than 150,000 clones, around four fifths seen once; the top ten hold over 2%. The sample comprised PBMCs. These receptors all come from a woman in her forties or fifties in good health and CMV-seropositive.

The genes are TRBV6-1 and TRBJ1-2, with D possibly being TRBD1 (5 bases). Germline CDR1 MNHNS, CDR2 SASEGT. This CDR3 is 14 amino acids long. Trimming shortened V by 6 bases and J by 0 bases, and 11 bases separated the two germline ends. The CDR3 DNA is TGTGCCAGCAGGATGGGGGGAGCTAACTATGGCTACACCTTC. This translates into CASRMGGANYGYTF.

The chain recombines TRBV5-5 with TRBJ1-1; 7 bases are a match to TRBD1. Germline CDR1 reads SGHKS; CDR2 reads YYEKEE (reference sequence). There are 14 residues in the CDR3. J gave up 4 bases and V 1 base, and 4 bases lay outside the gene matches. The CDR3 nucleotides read TGTGCCAGCAGCTTGAAGTCAGGGGGCACTGAAGCTTTCTTT. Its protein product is CASSLKSGGTEAFF. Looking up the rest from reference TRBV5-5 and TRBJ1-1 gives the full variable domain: DAGVTQSPTHLIKTRGQQVTLRCSPISGHKSVSWYQQVLGQGPQFIFQYYEKEERGRGNFPDRFSARQFPNYSSELNVNALLLGDSALYLCASSLKSGGTEAFFGQGTRLTVV.

The CDR3 DNA reads as TGCGCCAGCAGCCAATTCCGGGCAACAGGCGAGACCCAGTACTTC. It codes for CASSQFRATGETQYF. This chain joins TRBV4-3 and TRBJ2-5; a possible D gene is TRBD1 (5 bases). Trimming left V 2 bases short and J 5 bases short, with 15 bases between. The CDR3 totals 15 residues. The germline CDR1 and CDR2 sequences are LGHNA and YSLEER.

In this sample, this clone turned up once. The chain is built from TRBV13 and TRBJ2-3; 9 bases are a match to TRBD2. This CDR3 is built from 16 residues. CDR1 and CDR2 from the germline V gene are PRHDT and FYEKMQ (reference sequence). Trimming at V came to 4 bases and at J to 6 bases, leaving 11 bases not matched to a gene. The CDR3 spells CASSSPGAGGPDTQYF. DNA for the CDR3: TGTGCCAGCAGCTCCCCAGGGGCGGGGGGGCCTGATACGCAGTATTTT.

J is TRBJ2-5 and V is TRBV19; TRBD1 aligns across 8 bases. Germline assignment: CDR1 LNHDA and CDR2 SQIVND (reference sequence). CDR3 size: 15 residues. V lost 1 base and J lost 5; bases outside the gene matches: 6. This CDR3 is CASSIGSGGWETQYF. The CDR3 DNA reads TGTGCCAGTAGTATAGGGTCAGGGGGCTGGGAGACCCAGTACTTC. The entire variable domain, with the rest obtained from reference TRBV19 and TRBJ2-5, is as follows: DGGITQSPKYLFRKEGQNVTLSCEQNLNHDAMYWYRQDPGQGLRLIYYSQIVNDFQKGDIAEGYSVSREKKESFPLTVTSAQKNPTAFYLCASSIGSGGWETQYFGPGTRLLVL.

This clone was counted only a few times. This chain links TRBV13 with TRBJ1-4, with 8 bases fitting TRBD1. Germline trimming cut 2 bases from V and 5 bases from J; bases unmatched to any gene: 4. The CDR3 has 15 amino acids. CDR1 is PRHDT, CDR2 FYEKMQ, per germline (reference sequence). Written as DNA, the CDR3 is TGTGCCAGCAGCTTACGGACAGGGATAAATGAAAAACTGTTTTTT. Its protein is CASSLRTGINEKLFF.

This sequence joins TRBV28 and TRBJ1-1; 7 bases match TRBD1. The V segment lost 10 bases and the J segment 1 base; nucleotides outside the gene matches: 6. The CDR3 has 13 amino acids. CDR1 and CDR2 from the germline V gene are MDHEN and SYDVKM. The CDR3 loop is CATGGQSNTEAFF. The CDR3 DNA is TGTGCCACCGGGGGACAGTCGAACACTGAAGCTTTCTTT.

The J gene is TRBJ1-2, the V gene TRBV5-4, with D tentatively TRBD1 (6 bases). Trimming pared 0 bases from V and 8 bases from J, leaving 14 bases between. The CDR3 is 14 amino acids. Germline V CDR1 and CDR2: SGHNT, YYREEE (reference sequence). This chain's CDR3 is CASSLGPGADGYTF. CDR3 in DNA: TGTGCCAGCAGCTTGGGGCCAGGGGCGGACGGCTACACCTTC. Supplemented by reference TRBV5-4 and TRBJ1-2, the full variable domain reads ETGVTQSPTHLIKTRGQQVTLRCSSQSGHNTVSWYQQALGQGPQFIFQYYREEENGRGNFPPRFSGLQFPNYSSELNVNALELDDSALYLCASSLGPGADGYTFGSGTRLTVV.

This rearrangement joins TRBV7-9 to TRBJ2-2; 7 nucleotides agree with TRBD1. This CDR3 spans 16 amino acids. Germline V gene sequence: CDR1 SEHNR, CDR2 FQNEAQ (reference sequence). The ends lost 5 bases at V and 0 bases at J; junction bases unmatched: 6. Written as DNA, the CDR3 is TGTGCCAGCAGCACCCGGGACAGCTCGAACACCGGGGAGCTGTTTTTT. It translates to CASSTRDSSNTGELFF.

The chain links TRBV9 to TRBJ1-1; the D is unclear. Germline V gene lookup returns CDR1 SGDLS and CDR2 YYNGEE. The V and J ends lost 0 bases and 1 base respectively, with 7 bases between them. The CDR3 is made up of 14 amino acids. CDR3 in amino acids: CASSVVSENTEAFF. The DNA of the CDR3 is TGTGCCAGCAGCGTAGTTAGCGAGAACACTGAAGCTTTCTTT. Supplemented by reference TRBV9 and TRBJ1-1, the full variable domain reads DSGVTQTPKHLITATGQRVTLRCSPRSGDLSVYWYQQSLDQGLQFLIQYYNGEERAKGNILERFSAQQFPDLHSELNLSSLELGDSALYFCASSVVSENTEAFFGQGTRLTVV.

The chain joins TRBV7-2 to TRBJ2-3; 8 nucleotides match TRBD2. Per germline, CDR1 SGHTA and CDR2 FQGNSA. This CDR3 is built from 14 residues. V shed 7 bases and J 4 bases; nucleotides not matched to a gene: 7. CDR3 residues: CASTPGGRADTQYF. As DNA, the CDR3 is TGTGCCAGCACTCCGGGGGGGCGGGCAGATACGCAGTATTTT.

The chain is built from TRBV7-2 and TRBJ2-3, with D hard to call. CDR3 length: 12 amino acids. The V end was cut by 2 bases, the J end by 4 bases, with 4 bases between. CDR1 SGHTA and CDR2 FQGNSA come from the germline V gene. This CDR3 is CASSLLADTQYF. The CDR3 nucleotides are TGTGCCAGCAGCTTACTAGCAGATACGCAGTATTTT.

The chain's CDR3 is CASSVDSGGNEKLFF. CDR3 bases: TGTGCCAGCAGCGTAGACAGCGGCGGGAATGAAAAACTGTTTTTT. The chain has TRBV9 and TRBJ1-4; D unresolved. Between the trimmed V and J ends, which lost 0 bases and 5 bases, there was a span of 11 bases. The CDR3 length is 15 residues. In germline, CDR1 is SGDLS, CDR2 YYNGEE.

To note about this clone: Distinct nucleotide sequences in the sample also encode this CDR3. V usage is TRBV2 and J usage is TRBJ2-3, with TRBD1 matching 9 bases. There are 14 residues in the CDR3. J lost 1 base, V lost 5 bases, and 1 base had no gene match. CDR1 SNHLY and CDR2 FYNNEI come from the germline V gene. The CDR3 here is CASSRDRGTDTQYF. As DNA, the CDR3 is TGTGCCAGCAGTAGGGACAGGGGCACAGATACGCAGTATTTT.

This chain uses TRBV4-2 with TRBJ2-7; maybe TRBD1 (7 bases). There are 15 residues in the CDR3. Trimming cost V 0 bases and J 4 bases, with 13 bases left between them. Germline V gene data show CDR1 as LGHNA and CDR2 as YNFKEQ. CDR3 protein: CASSQDRQGGYEQYF. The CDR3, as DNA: TGTGCCAGCAGCCAAGATCGACAGGGAGGATACGAGCAGTACTTC.

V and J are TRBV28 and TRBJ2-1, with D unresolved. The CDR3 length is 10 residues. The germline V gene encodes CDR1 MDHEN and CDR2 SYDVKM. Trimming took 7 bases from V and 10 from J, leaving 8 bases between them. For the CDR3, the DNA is TGTGCCAGCACGGGTTTGGAGCAGTTCTTC. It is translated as CASTGLEQFF.

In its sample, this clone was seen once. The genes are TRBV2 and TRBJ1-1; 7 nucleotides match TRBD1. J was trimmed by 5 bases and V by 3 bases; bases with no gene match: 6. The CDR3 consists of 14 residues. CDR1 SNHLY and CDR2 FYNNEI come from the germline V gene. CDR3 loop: CASSDLGGLTEAFF. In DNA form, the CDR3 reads TGTGCCAGCAGTGATTTAGGGGGCTTAACTGAAGCTTTCTTT.

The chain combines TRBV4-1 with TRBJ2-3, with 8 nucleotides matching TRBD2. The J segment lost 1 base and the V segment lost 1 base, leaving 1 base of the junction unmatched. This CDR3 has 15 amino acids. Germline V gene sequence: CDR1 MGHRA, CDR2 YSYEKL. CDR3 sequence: CASSQAGGGTDTQYF. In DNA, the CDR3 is TGCGCCAGCAGCCAAGCGGGGGGGGGCACAGATACGCAGTATTTT.

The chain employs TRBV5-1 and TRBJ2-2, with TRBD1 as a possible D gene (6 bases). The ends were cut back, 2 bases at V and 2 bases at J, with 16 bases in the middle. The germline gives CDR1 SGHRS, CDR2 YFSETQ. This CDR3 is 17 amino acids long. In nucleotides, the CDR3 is TGCGCCAGCAGCTTCGGCAGGGGTATAGGAAACACCGGGGAGCTGTTTTTT. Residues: CASSFGRGIGNTGELFF.

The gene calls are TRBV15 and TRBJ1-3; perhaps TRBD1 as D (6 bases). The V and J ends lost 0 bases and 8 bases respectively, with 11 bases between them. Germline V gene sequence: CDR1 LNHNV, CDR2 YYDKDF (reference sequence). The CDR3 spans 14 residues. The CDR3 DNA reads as TGTGCCACCAGCAGAGATCGGGGGGCTCACACCATATATTTT. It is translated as CATSRDRGAHTIYF.

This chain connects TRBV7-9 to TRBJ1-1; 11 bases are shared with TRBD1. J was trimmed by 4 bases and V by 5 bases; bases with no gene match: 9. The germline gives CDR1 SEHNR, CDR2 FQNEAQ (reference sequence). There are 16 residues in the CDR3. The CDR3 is CASSPGTGGISTEAFF. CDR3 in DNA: TGTGCCAGCAGCCCGGGGACAGGGGGGATTTCCACTGAAGCTTTCTTT.

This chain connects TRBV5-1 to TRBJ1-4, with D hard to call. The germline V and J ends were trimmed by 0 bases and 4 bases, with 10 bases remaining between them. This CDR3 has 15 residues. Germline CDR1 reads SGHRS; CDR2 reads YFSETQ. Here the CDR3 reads CASSLAGGLNEKLFF. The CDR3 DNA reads TGCGCCAGCAGCTTGGCCGGCGGTCTTAATGAAAAACTGTTTTTT.

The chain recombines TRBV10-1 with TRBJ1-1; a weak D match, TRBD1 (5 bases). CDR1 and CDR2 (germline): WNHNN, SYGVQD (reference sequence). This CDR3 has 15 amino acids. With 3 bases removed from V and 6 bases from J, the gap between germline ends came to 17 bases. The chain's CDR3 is CASSDYQRLGAEAFF. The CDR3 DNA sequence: TGCGCCAGCAGTGACTATCAAAGATTAGGGGCTGAAGCTTTCTTT.

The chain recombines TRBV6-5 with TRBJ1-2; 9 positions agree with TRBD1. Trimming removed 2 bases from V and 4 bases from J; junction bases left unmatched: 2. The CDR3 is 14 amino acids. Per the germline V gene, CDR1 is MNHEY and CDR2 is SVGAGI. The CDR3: CASSYKGQGYGYTF. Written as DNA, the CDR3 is TGTGCCAGCAGTTACAAGGGACAGGGCTATGGCTACACCTTC.

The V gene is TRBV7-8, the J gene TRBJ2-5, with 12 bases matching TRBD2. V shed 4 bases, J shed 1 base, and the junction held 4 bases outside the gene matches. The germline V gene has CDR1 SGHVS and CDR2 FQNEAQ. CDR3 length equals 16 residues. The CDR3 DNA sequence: TGTGCCAGCAGCTCGCCGGGACTAGCGGGCCAAGAGACCCAGTACTTC. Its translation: CASSSPGLAGQETQYF.

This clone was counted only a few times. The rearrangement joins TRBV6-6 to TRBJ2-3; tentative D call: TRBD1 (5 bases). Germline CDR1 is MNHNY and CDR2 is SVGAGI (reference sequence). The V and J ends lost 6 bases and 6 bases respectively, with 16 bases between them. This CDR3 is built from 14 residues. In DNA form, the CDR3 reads TGTGCCAGCAGAAGGGCAGGGCCGTCGGATACGCAGTATTTT. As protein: CASRRAGPSDTQYF.

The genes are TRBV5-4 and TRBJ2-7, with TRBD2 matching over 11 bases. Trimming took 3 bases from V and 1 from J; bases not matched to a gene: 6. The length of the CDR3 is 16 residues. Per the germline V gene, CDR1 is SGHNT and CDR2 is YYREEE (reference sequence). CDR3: CASSSGLAGGSYEQYF. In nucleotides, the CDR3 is TGTGCCAGCAGCTCGGGGCTAGCGGGGGGATCCTACGAGCAGTACTTC.

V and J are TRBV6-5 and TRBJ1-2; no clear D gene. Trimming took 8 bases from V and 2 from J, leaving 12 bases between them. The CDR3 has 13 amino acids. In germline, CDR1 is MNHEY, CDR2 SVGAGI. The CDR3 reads CASGPGTNYGYTF. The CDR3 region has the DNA TGTGCCAGCGGACCGGGAACGAACTATGGCTACACCTTC.

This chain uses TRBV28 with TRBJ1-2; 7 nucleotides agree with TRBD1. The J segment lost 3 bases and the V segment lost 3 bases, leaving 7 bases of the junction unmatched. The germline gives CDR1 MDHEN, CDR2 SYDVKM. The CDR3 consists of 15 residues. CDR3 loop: CASSFHLGGDYGYTF. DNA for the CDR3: TGTGCCAGCAGTTTTCACCTAGGGGGCGACTATGGCTACACCTTC.

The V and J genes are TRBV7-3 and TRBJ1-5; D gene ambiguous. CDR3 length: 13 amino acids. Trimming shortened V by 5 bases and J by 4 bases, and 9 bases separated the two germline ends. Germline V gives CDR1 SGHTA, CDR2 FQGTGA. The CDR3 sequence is CASSAGGNQPQHF. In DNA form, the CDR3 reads TGTGCCAGCAGCGCCGGTGGTAATCAGCCCCAGCATTTT.

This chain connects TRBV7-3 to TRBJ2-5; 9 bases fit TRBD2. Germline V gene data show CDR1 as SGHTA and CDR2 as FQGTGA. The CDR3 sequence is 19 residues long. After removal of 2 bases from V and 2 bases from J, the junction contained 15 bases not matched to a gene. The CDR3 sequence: CASSLETGVAGETQETQYF. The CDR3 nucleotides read TGTGCCAGCAGCTTAGAAACGGGGGTAGCGGGGGAGACACAAGAGACCCAGTACTTC.

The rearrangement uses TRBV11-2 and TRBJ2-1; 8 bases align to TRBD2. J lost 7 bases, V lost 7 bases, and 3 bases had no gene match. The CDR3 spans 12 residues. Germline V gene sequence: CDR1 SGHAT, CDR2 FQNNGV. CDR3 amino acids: CASTPSGNEQFF. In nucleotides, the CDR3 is TGTGCCAGCACCCCTAGCGGGAATGAGCAGTTCTTC. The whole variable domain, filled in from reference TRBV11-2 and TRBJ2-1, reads EAGVAQSPRYKIIEKRQSVAFWCNPISGHATLYWYQQILGQGPKLLIQFQNNGVVDDSQLPKDRFSAERLKGVDSTLKIQPAKLEDSAVYLCASTPSGNEQFFGPGTRLTVL.